A single sample is the source of the 27 T cell receptor beta chains below, sequenced in a study of cytomegalovirus exposure and HLA in healthy donors. In the PCR, 60 Vbeta and 13 Jbeta primers were used. Using immunoSEQ multiplex PCR, the repertoire was profiled, and TCRdb retains in-frame clones only, with some absent. The data contain some 130,000 clones, around three quarters of them singletons. The sequencing input was PBMCs. The receptors here all came from a man between 18 and 29 years old in good health and CMV-seronegative.

The chain is built from TRBV4-2 and TRBJ2-7; 8 nucleotides align to TRBD1. Looked up from germline, CDR1 is LGHNA and CDR2 is YNFKEQ. The CDR3 has 14 amino acids. V shed 6 bases, J shed 5 bases, and the junction held 9 bases outside the gene matches. The CDR3 sequence: CASSVRTGSDEQYF. CDR3 sequence (DNA): TGTGCCAGCAGTGTTCGGACAGGGTCCGACGAGCAGTACTTC.

The chain joins TRBV27 to TRBJ2-5; maybe TRBD1 (8 bases). The end of the DNA is better explained by TRBJ2-7, so the J call may be wrong. Germline V lookup: CDR1 MNHEY, CDR2 SMNVEV (reference sequence). CDR3 length: 17 amino acids. The DNA of the CDR3 is TGTGCCAGCAGTCCCGGACAGGGAGGGATTTTTTTAGACGAGCAGTACTTC. It yields the protein CASSPGQGGIFLDEQYF.

The rearrangement uses TRBV28 and TRBJ2-1; 12 bases line up with TRBD2. V trimming: 6 bases; J trimming: 4 bases; junction bases outside the gene matches: 16. This CDR3 is 19 amino acids long. Germline V gene lookup returns CDR1 MDHEN and CDR2 SYDVKM. CDR3 bases: TGTGCCAGCAGGCCTAGCGGGCTAGCGGGAGGGGGGTCTTACAATGAGCAGTTCTTC. Amino acids: CASRPSGLAGGGSYNEQFF. Filled out from reference TRBV28 and TRBJ2-1, the complete variable domain reads DVKVTQSSRYLVKRTGEKVFLECVQDMDHENMFWYRQDPGLGLRLIYFSYDVKMKEKGDIPEGYSVSREKKERFSLILESASTNQTSMYLCASRPSGLAGGGSYNEQFFGPGTRLTVL.

J is TRBJ2-7 and V is TRBV18; weak D call: TRBD2 (5 bases). CDR1 is KGHSH and CDR2 is LQKENI in the germline V gene. This CDR3 is 15 amino acids long. Trimming removed 2 bases from V and 5 bases from J, with 16 bases in between. In DNA, the CDR3 is TGTGCCAGCTCACCAGTCGGCGTAGGGCGGGACGAGCAGTACTTC. Translation: CASSPVGVGRDEQYF.

The chain couples TRBV5-1 to TRBJ2-2; TRBD2 aligns across 7 bases. Germline CDR1 and CDR2: SGHRS and YFSETQ. This CDR3 spans 19 amino acids. The V segment lost 0 bases and the J segment 4 bases; nucleotides outside the gene matches: 15. CDR3 DNA: TGCGCCAGCAGCTTGGGGGCTCGGGCGGCGGGAGCTGGCACCGGGGAGCTGTTTTTT. This gives the protein CASSLGARAAGAGTGELFF.

The V and J genes are TRBV6-5 and TRBJ1-3; maybe TRBD1 (5 bases). Germline loops: CDR1 MNHEY, CDR2 SVGAGI. With 5 bases removed from V and 5 bases from J, the gap between germline ends came to 10 bases. This CDR3 is built from 13 residues. This CDR3 reads CASSGAERNTIYF. The CDR3 DNA follows: TGTGCCAGCAGTGGGGCCGAAAGAAACACCATATATTTT.

The chain is built from TRBV6-1 and TRBJ1-2; the D gene is possibly TRBD1 (6 bases). The CDR3 is 15 residues long. CDR1 and CDR2 from the germline V gene are MNHNS and SASEGT. V was cut by 3 bases and J by 3 bases, with 14 bases left in between. The CDR3: CASSDPRGIDYGYTF. The CDR3 DNA sequence: TGTGCCAGCAGTGACCCCAGGGGAATAGACTATGGCTACACCTTC.

V gene TRBV14 combines with J gene TRBJ2-1; a weak D match, TRBD1 (6 bases). Trimming removed 2 bases at V and 3 bases at J, with 14 bases between. The germline gives CDR1 SGHDN, CDR2 FVKESK. The length of the CDR3 is 16 residues. CDR3 in amino acids: CASSQLLGDIYNEQFF. CDR3 nucleotide sequence: TGTGCCAGCAGCCAACTATTAGGGGACATCTACAATGAGCAGTTCTTC.

In its sample, this clone was seen a few times. This rearrangement joins TRBV2 to TRBJ1-4; D is possibly TRBD1 (5 bases). The ends were cut back, 1 base at V and 14 bases at J, with 5 bases in the middle. Looked up from germline, CDR1 is SNHLY and CDR2 is FYNNEI. This CDR3 is 10 amino acids long. CDR3 coding DNA: TGTGCCAGCAGTGAAGGACAGCTGTTTTTT. It is translated as CASSEGQLFF.

The V and J genes are TRBV7-9 and TRBJ1-2; D uncertain. Germline V gene data show CDR1 as SEHNR and CDR2 as FQNEAQ (reference sequence). This CDR3 comprises 11 residues. Trimming removed 1 base from V and 9 bases from J, with 6 bases in between. The CDR3 coding sequence is TGTGCCAGCAGCTTAGAGACAAGCTACACCTTC. Translating it yields CASSLETSYTF.

This chain joins TRBV18 and TRBJ1-2, with 10 bases lining up with TRBD1. The CDR3 has 14 amino acids. V lost 4 bases, J lost 8 bases, and 7 bases stayed unmatched. Germline lookup yields CDR1 KGHSH and CDR2 LQKENI. The CDR3 loop is CASSQNGQGEGYTF. The CDR3 DNA reads as TGTGCCAGCTCACAGAACGGACAGGGGGAAGGCTACACCTTC.

The CDR3 loop reads CASSSEGRGRSPLHF. DNA for the CDR3: TGTGCCAGCAGCTCAGAGGGGAGGGGACGCTCACCCCTCCACTTT. The gene calls are TRBV6-4 and TRBJ1-6; perhaps TRBD1 as D (5 bases). Germline CDR1 MRHNA, CDR2 SNTAGT. With 6 bases removed from V and 10 bases from J, the gap between germline ends came to 19 bases. This CDR3 contains 15 residues.

In nucleotides, the CDR3 is TGTGCCAGCAGTTACTTAGGCGAGGGAGGAAACACCATATATTTT. Protein sequence: CASSYLGEGGNTIYF. The chain recombines TRBV6-6 with TRBJ1-3; D gene ambiguous. Germline V gene data show CDR1 as MNHNY and CDR2 as SVGAGI (reference sequence). The CDR3 spans 15 residues. V was shortened by 1 base and J by 4 bases, with 11 bases between the two germline ends.

This clone was counted only a few times. The CDR3 coding sequence is TGCGCCAGCAGCTTTCAGGGAGGCGGCACTGAAGCTTTCTTT. Amino acid sequence: CASSFQGGGTEAFF. The rearrangement uses TRBV5-1 and TRBJ1-1; D is possibly TRBD1 (5 bases). Germline CDR1 is SGHRS and CDR2 is YFSETQ. With 2 bases removed from V and 4 bases from J, the gap between germline ends came to 12 bases. There are 14 residues in the CDR3.

The CDR3 sequence is CASSSGTGGSNYGYTF. The CDR3 DNA is TGTGCCAGCAGTTCCGGGACAGGGGGCAGTAACTATGGCTACACCTTC. The rearrangement uses TRBV28 and TRBJ1-2, with TRBD1 matching over 12 bases. CDR1 and CDR2 from the germline V gene are MDHEN and SYDVKM. After removal of 4 bases from V and 1 base from J, the junction contained 4 bases not matched to a gene. This CDR3 has 16 amino acids.

This rearrangement joins TRBV9 to TRBJ2-1, with D perhaps TRBD2 (6 bases). The CDR3 contains 17 residues. From germline, CDR1 is SGDLS and CDR2 YYNGEE. Trimming stripped 0 bases from V and 8 bases from J, with 21 bases between. In DNA form, the CDR3 reads TGTGCCAGCAGCGTAGCTCTCGGGGGAGTGGGTAATGATGAGCAGTTCTTC. Its translation: CASSVALGGVGNDEQFF.

This clone was seen once. The chain recombines TRBV27 with TRBJ1-1; maybe TRBD1 (6 bases). Trimming took 2 bases from V and 1 from J, leaving 11 bases between them. Germline V lookup: CDR1 MNHEY, CDR2 SMNVEV (reference sequence). The length of the CDR3 is 15 residues. The CDR3 here is CASSLGGGPNTEAFF. The CDR3 nucleotides are TGTGCCAGCAGTTTAGGGGGGGGCCCGAACACTGAAGCTTTCTTT.

V is TRBV19 and J is TRBJ2-7; unclear D gene. The CDR3 is 15 residues long. Looked up from germline, CDR1 is LNHDA and CDR2 is SQIVND (reference sequence). The germline V and J ends were trimmed by 0 bases and 4 bases, with 13 bases remaining between them. CDR3 DNA sequence: TGTGCCAGTAGTATAGATCTAGTCAACGGTTACGAGCAGTACTTC. Translation gives CASSIDLVNGYEQYF.

This chain uses TRBV7-2 with TRBJ2-1; the D gene is possibly TRBD2 (5 bases). This CDR3 region has 14 residues. Germline assignment: CDR1 SGHTA and CDR2 FQGNSA. V lost 1 base and J 4 bases, leaving 8 bases between the germline ends. The DNA for the CDR3 is TGTGCCAGCAGCTTAGGAGGGCAGTACAATGAGCAGTTCTTC. Protein: CASSLGGQYNEQFF.

The rearrangement joins TRBV5-1 to TRBJ1-3; D is undetermined. Deletions cut 1 base from V and 0 bases from J, with 11 bases between. In germline, CDR1 is SGHRS, CDR2 YFSETQ. The CDR3 has 16 residues. CDR3 loop: CASSLLEGVSGNTIYF. The CDR3 DNA reads TGCGCCAGCAGCTTGTTGGAGGGCGTCTCTGGAAACACCATATATTTT.

The rearrangement links TRBV2 to TRBJ2-5; 9 nucleotides align to TRBD2. V was clipped by 6 bases and J by 2 bases; unmatched bases: 10. CDR1 is SNHLY, CDR2 FYNNEI, per germline. This CDR3 contains 16 residues. CDR3 DNA sequence: TGTGCCAGCAGAAATATAGCGGGAGCTGCTCAAGAGACCCAGTACTTC. As protein: CASRNIAGAAQETQYF.

The chain links TRBV27 to TRBJ2-3; D is undetermined. The V end was cut by 4 bases, the J end by 0 bases, with 14 bases between. The germline CDR1 and CDR2 sequences are MNHEY and SMNVEV (reference sequence). CDR3 length equals 16 residues. Here the CDR3 DNA reads TGTGCCAGCAGTTCCTGGTACCTGACTAGCACAGATACGCAGTATTTT. Translating gives CASSSWYLTSTDTQYF.

The rearrangement uses TRBV6-6 and TRBJ2-2, with D perhaps matching TRBD1 (5 bases). The V and J ends lost 2 bases and 0 bases respectively, with 10 bases between them. Germline V CDR1 and CDR2: MNHNY, SVGAGI (reference sequence). The CDR3 has 16 residues. For the CDR3, the DNA is TGTGCCAGCAGTTACCCAGGGAAATCGAACACCGGGGAGCTGTTTTTT. Translating it yields CASSYPGKSNTGELFF.

The chain uses TRBV6-5 and TRBJ2-7, with 9 bases lining up with TRBD1. Trimming took 5 bases from V and 4 from J; bases not matched to a gene: 9. Germline CDR1 reads MNHEY; CDR2 reads SVGAGI. The CDR3 runs to 15 residues. The CDR3 spells CASSLTGTGSYEQYV. The CDR3 region has the DNA TGTGCCAGCAGTCTGACCGGGACAGGGTCTTACGAGCAGTACGTC.

V usage is TRBV6-5 and J usage is TRBJ2-7; 8 positions agree with TRBD1. Per the germline V gene, CDR1 is MNHEY and CDR2 is SVGAGI. The CDR3 is 14 residues long. With 9 bases clipped from V and 4 bases from J, the junction kept 11 bases outside the gene matches. CDR3 in amino acids: CARTGESMRYEQYF. The CDR3 coding sequence is TGTGCCAGGACAGGGGAGTCGATGAGGTACGAGCAGTACTTC.

The chain is built from TRBV11-2 and TRBJ2-5, with D unresolved. V dropped 4 bases and J dropped 6 bases, with 6 bases sitting between them. CDR1 SGHAT and CDR2 FQNNGV come from the germline V gene. The CDR3 is made up of 11 amino acids. CDR3 DNA sequence: TGTGCCAGCAGCTGGGCGCAGACCCAGTACTTC. It is translated as CASSWAQTQYF.

The chain carries TRBV7-9 and TRBJ2-4; 8 positions match TRBD1. CDR1 and CDR2 from the germline V gene are SEHNR and FQNEAQ (reference sequence). The ends lost 8 bases at V and 3 bases at J; junction bases unmatched: 6. This CDR3 spans 14 amino acids. This chain's CDR3 is CASGTGEVKNIQYF. The CDR3 region has the DNA TGTGCCAGCGGGACAGGCGAAGTCAAAAACATTCAGTACTTC.